Below, 21 T cell receptor beta chains from the same sample are listed, as sequenced in a study of blood T cell dynamics during melanoma immunotherapy (dated by TCRdb to about 2020). According to the study, the label for this sample's time point signals: pre-treatment baseline. Libraries were made using the immunoSEQ multiplex PCR assay. Drawn from immuneACCESS, this table holds only the in-frame rearrangements with V and J called that TCRdb kept. Clones are partly lost; checked studies trace under half to an unresolved V gene and leave the rest unexplained. This sample holds more than 10,000 clones; approximately 84% were observed only once. The ten largest clones take up 9% of the sample. The sequenced sample was blood, obtained from a patient treated with checkpoint blockade. Receptors were obtained from a human donor with melanoma.

V usage is TRBV9 and J usage is TRBJ1-2; TRBD1 matches at 8 bases. This CDR3 has 14 residues. V lost 0 bases, J lost 5 bases, and 3 bases stayed unmatched. Germline CDR1 reads SGDLS; CDR2 reads YYNGEE. This CDR3 is CASSVEGQAYGYTF. The CDR3 DNA sequence: TGTGCCAGCAGCGTAGAGGGACAGGCTTATGGCTACACCTTC.

This chain links TRBV5-1 with TRBJ2-3; D is tentatively TRBD1 or TRBD2 (5 bases each). The CDR3 is made up of 14 amino acids. Germline V lookup: CDR1 SGHRS, CDR2 YFSETQ. The V and J ends lost 6 bases and 2 bases respectively, with 13 bases between them. The CDR3 sequence is CASKFDGATDTQYF. For the CDR3, the DNA is TGCGCCAGCAAGTTCGACGGGGCCACAGATACGCAGTATTTT.

This chain's CDR3 is CASSLSPRMSTDTQYF. CDR3 DNA sequence: TGCGCCAGCAGCTTGAGTCCACGGATGAGCACAGATACGCAGTATTTT. The chain couples TRBV5-1 to TRBJ2-3; unclear D gene. The CDR3 is 16 residues long. Germline CDR1 is SGHRS and CDR2 is YFSETQ. Between the trimmed V and J ends, which lost 1 base and 0 bases, there was a span of 12 bases. Looking up the rest from reference TRBV5-1 and TRBJ2-3 gives the full variable domain: KAGVTQTPRYLIKTRGQQVTLSCSPISGHRSVSWYQQTPGQGLQFLFEYFSETQRNKGNFPGRFSGRQFSNSRSEMNVSTLELGDSALYLCASSLSPRMSTDTQYFGPGTRLTVL.

The chain couples TRBV7-9 to TRBJ2-1; possibly TRBD2 for D (6 bases). Germline loops: CDR1 SEHNR, CDR2 FQNEAQ (reference sequence). The CDR3 length is 15 residues. Trimming removed 1 base from V and 8 bases from J, with 15 bases in between. The CDR3, as DNA: TGTGCCAGCAGCTTAGGCGGGATGCCGGGGGATGAGCAGTTCTTC. It is translated as CASSLGGMPGDEQFF.

The chain has TRBV9 and TRBJ2-1; D is uncertain. Deletions cut 4 bases from V and 6 bases from J, with 17 bases between. The CDR3 has 15 amino acids. Germline CDR1 is SGDLS and CDR2 is YYNGEE. The CDR3 sequence: CASSIPGPLSNEQFF. The CDR3 DNA follows: TGTGCCAGCAGCATTCCGGGCCCCCTAAGCAATGAGCAGTTCTTC.

This chain uses TRBV29-1 with TRBJ1-2; tentatively, D is TRBD1 (5 bases). Germline CDR1 is SQVTM and CDR2 is ANQGSEA. V lost 8 bases, J lost 8 bases, and 18 bases lay in between. The length of the CDR3 is 12 residues. DNA for the CDR3: TGCAGCCTACAGAGGGCAGGGAGCGGCTACACCTTC. Translation: CSLQRAGSGYTF.

The chain is built from TRBV7-6 and TRBJ2-3; D is perhaps TRBD1 or TRBD2 (5 bases each). V gave up 5 bases and J gave up 0 bases, with 18 bases separating them. The CDR3 is 17 residues long. Germline V lookup: CDR1 SGHVS, CDR2 FNYEAQ. The CDR3 DNA follows: TGTGCCAGCAGCCCGCGAGGGGCAGGGAGAAGCACAGATACGCAGTATTTT. It encodes CASSPRGAGRSTDTQYF. Full variable domain (outside the CDR3, taken from reference TRBV7-6 and TRBJ2-3): GAGVSQSPRYKVTKRGQDVALRCDPISGHVSLYWYRQALGQGPEFLTYFNYEAQQDKSGLPNDRFSAERPEGSISTLTIQRTEQRDSAMYRCASSPRGAGRSTDTQYFGPGTRLTVL.

In its sample, this clone was seen a few times. The chain combines TRBV4-2 with TRBJ1-1, with D tentatively TRBD1 (6 bases). The CDR3 covers 13 residues. Germline assignment: CDR1 LGHNA and CDR2 YNFKEQ. Trimming pared 3 bases from V and 5 bases from J, leaving 10 bases between. The CDR3 protein is CASSHETGTEAFF. The CDR3 nucleotides are TGTGCCAGCAGCCACGAGACAGGAACTGAAGCTTTCTTT.

This clone was seen a handful of times. This chain uses TRBV6-5 with TRBJ1-2, with 10 positions matching TRBD1. Looked up from germline, CDR1 is MNHEY and CDR2 is SVGAGI. The length of the CDR3 is 14 residues. V lost 6 bases and J lost 0; bases outside the gene matches: 1. The CDR3 spells CASRGQGTNYGYTF. CDR3 bases: TGTGCCAGCAGGGGACAGGGGACTAACTATGGCTACACCTTC.

The rearrangement links TRBV6-1 to TRBJ2-6; D may be TRBD1 (6 bases). Germline V CDR1 and CDR2: MNHNS, SASEGT. The CDR3 extends over 13 amino acids. Trimming cost V 9 bases and J 1 base, with 7 bases left between them. CDR3: CASGQSGANVLTF. The CDR3 DNA sequence: TGTGCCAGTGGACAGTCTGGGGCCAACGTCCTGACTTTC.

In this sample, this clone turned up once. The V call is TRBV28, the J call TRBJ2-5; TRBD2 agrees at 8 bases. The last part of the DNA fits TRBJ2-7 better; the J call may be wrong. Germline-derived CDR1 and CDR2 are MDHEN and SYDVKM. The CDR3 has 16 residues. The CDR3 is CASSFPFREGPHEQYF. DNA for the CDR3: TGTGCCAGCAGTTTCCCCTTCCGGGAGGGACCCCACGAGCAGTACTTC.

This chain links TRBV27 with TRBJ2-2; D gene uncertain. V was cut by 1 base and J by 4 bases, with 10 bases left in between. The CDR3 runs to 15 residues. Per the germline V gene, CDR1 is MNHEY and CDR2 is SMNVEV (reference sequence). In DNA form, the CDR3 reads TGTGCCAGCAGTTTATTTTGGGGTGGCACCGGGGAGCTGTTTTTT. Translating it yields CASSLFWGGTGELFF.

The chain is built from TRBV7-8 and TRBJ2-7, with a tentative D call TRBD2 (7 bases). The V and J ends lost 1 base and 4 bases respectively, with 20 bases between them. The CDR3 is 17 amino acids. In germline, CDR1 is SGHVS, CDR2 FQNEAQ. This chain's CDR3 is CASSLDAGAGIVYEQYF. Written as DNA, the CDR3 is TGTGCCAGCAGCTTAGATGCGGGGGCGGGCATCGTGTACGAGCAGTACTTC. The full variable domain, in which reference TRBV7-8 and TRBJ2-7 provide the parts outside the CDR3, is GAGVSQSPRYKVAKRGQDVALRCDPISGHVSLFWYQQALGQGPEFLTYFQNEAQLDKSGLPSDRFFAERPEGSVSTLKIQRTQQEDSAVYLCASSLDAGAGIVYEQYFGPGTRLTVT.

CDR3 in amino acids: CASIPGAQGAYYGYTF. CDR3 DNA sequence: TGTGCCAGCATCCCTGGTGCACAGGGGGCTTACTATGGCTACACCTTC. J is TRBJ1-2 and V is TRBV7-8, with TRBD1 matching 9 bases. From germline, CDR1 is SGHVS and CDR2 FQNEAQ. The CDR3 is 16 residues long. Unmatched junction bases numbered 12, after V lost 7 bases and J lost 3 bases.

The chain is built from TRBV7-2 and TRBJ1-5; 9 positions match TRBD1. Losses at the gene ends were 2 bases for V and 2 bases for J; bases not matched to a gene: 1. CDR3 size: 15 residues. Germline loops: CDR1 SGHTA, CDR2 FQGNSA. The CDR3 sequence: CASSLTGGGNQPQHF. CDR3 DNA sequence: TGTGCCAGCAGCTTAACAGGGGGCGGCAATCAGCCCCAGCATTTT.

This chain links TRBV10-3 with TRBJ1-1; tentative D call: TRBD1 (6 bases). Trimming took off 8 bases at V and 3 bases at J, with 13 bases between the two ends. Germline-derived CDR1 and CDR2 are ENHRY and SYGVKD. The CDR3 runs to 13 residues. The CDR3 here is CAIRRQEDTEAFF. In nucleotides, the CDR3 is TGTGCCATCCGAAGACAGGAAGACACTGAAGCTTTCTTT.

This clone is a singleton in its sample. The chain couples TRBV10-3 to TRBJ1-2; 9 bases agree with TRBD1. With 0 bases clipped from V and 13 bases from J, the junction kept 9 bases outside the gene matches. The germline CDR1 and CDR2 sequences are ENHRY and SYGVKD. This CDR3 has 14 amino acids. Here the CDR3 reads CAISESGTGTSCTF. The DNA for the CDR3 is TGTGCCATCAGTGAGTCAGGGACAGGGACCTCCTGCACCTTC.

This chain links TRBV27 with TRBJ2-7; D is possibly TRBD1 (6 bases). Germline assignment: CDR1 MNHEY and CDR2 SMNVEV (reference sequence). Trimming removed 5 bases at V and 2 bases at J, with 13 bases between. CDR3 length: 14 residues. CDR3 residues: CASSPYRETYEQYF. The CDR3 region has the DNA TGTGCCAGCAGTCCGTACAGGGAAACCTACGAGCAGTACTTC.

This clone was seen only once. In nucleotides, the CDR3 is TGTGCCAGTAGTCTAGGACAGGGTAGCCGCGGAAACATTCAGTACTTC. The encoded protein is CASSLGQGSRGNIQYF. This chain connects TRBV19 to TRBJ2-4; 8 bases match TRBD1. Trimming removed 5 bases from V and 6 bases from J; junction bases left unmatched: 12. Germline V gene sequence: CDR1 LNHDA, CDR2 SQIVND (reference sequence). The CDR3 loop spans 16 amino acids.

The chain combines TRBV4-3 with TRBJ2-1; 14 nucleotides agree with TRBD2. CDR1 and CDR2 from the germline V gene are LGHNA and YSLEER. This CDR3 has 17 amino acids. V trimming: 2 bases; J trimming: 9 bases; junction bases outside the gene matches: 9. The CDR3 DNA is TGCGCCAGCAGCCAACTACCGGGACTAGCGGGAGAGGTTGAGCAGTTCTTC. This gives the protein CASSQLPGLAGEVEQFF.

The chain carries TRBV27 and TRBJ1-3; perhaps TRBD1 as D (5 bases). Germline V gene data show CDR1 as MNHEY and CDR2 as SMNVEV (reference sequence). V was clipped by 8 bases and J by 0 bases, with 17 bases between them. The CDR3 sequence is 16 residues long. CDR3 loop: CASSETVPASGNTIYF. CDR3 DNA: TGTGCCAGCTCAGAGACAGTTCCAGCCTCTGGAAACACCATATATTTT.